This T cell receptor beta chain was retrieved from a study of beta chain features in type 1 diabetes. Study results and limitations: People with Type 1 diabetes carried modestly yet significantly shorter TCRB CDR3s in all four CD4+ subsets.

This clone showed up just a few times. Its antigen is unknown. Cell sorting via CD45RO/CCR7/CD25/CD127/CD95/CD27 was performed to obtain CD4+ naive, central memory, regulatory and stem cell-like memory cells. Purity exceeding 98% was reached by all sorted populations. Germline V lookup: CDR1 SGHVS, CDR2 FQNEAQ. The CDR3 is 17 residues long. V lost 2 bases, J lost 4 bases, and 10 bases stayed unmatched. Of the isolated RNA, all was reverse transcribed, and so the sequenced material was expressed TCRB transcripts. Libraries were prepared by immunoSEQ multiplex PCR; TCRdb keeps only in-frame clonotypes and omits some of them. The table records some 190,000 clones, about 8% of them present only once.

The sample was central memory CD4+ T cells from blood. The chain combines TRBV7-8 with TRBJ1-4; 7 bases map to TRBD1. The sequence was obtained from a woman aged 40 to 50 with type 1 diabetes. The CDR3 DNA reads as TGTGCCAGCAGCTTAAACCTTCAAGGGGGCTATAATGAAAAACTGTTTTTT. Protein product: CASSLNLQGGYNEKLFF. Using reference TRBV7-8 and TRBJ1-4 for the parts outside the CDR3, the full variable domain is GAGVSQSPRYKVAKRGQDVALRCDPISGHVSLFWYQQALGQGPEFLTYFQNEAQLDKSGLPSDRFFAERPEGSVSTLKIQRTQQEDSAVYLCASSLNLQGGYNEKLFFGSGTQLSVL.